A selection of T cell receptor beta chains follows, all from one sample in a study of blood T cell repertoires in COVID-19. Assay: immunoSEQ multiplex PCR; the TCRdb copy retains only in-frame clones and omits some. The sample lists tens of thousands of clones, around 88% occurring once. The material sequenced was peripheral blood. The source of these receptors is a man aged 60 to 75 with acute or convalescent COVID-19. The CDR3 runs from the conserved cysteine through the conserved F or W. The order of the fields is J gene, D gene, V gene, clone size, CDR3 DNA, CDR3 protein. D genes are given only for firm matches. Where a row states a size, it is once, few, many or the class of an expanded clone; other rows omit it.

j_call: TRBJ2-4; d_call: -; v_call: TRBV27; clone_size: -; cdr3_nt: TGTGCCAGCAGGAACCCAGCGGACCCCAAAAACATTCAGTACTTC; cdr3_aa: CASRNPADPKNIQYF
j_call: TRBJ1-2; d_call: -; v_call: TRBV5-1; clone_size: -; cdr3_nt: TGCGCCAGCAGCTTTGGCAGGGCCCTCTATGGCTACACCTTC; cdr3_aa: CASSFGRALYGYTF
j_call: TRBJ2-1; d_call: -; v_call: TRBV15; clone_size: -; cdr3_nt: TGTGCCACCAGCAGAGTCGGCACAGGGATCTACAATGAGCAGTTCTTC; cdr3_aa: CATSRVGTGIYNEQFF
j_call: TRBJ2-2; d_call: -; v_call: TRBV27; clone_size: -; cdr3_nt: TGTGCCAGCAGTTTATCGGCCGCGGCCCCCACCGGGGAGCTGTTTTTT; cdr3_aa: CASSLSAAAPTGELFF
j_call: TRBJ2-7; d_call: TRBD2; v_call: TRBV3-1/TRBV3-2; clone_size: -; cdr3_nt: TGTGCCAGCAGCCAAGATTCGGGGACTAGGAAAAAGGAGCAGTACTTC; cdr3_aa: CASSQDSGTRKKEQYF
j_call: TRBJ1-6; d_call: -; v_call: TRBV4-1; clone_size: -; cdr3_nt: TGCGCCAGCAGCCGTCCCGGGTCAAGGGGTTCACCCCTCCACTTT; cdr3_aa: CASSRPGSRGSPLHF
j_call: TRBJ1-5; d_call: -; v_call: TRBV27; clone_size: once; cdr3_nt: TGTGCCAGCAGTTTAGACAGCTTATCGCCCCAGCATTTT; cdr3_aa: CASSLDSLSPQHF
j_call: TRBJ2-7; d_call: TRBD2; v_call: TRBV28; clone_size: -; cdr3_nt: TGTGCCACCGGACTAGCGGGAGGGAGCGGCGAGCAGTACTTC; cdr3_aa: CATGLAGGSGEQYF
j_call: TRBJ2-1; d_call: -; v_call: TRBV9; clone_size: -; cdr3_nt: TGTGCCAGCAGCGGATCCCTACTGAGGGAGCAGTTCTTC; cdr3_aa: CASSGSLLREQFF
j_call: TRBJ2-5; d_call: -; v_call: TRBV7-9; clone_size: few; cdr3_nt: TGTGCCAGCAGCACCCGGACAGCACAAGAGACCCAGTACTTC; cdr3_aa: CASSTRTAQETQYF
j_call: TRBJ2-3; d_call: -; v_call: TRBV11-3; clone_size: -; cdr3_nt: TGTGCCAGCAGAGGGGAGGTGTCAGATACGCAGTATTTT; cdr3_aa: CASRGEVSDTQYF
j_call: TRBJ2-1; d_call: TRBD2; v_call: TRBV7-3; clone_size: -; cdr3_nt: TGTGCCAGCAGCCTTAGCGGGGCCTCGGGAGAGCAGTTCTTC; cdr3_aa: CASSLSGASGEQFF
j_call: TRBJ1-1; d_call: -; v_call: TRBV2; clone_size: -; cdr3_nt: TGTGCCAGCAGCCTCCTTTTGGGGGACTCTCCCTGGGAAGCTTTCTTT; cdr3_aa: CASSLLLGDSPWEAFF